This is a list of T cell receptor beta chains from one sample in a study of cytomegalovirus exposure and HLA in healthy donors. Sequencing used immunoSEQ multiplex PCR; TCRdb keeps in-frame clones, though not all of them. The data show under 150,000 clones, 65% to 85% seen once. The sample comprised PBMCs. The source of these receptors is a woman in her thirties in good health and CMV-seropositive. Both conserved end residues are part of each CDR3. Fields, in order: J gene, clone size, V gene, CDR3 protein. Size is omitted from some rows. Given values are once, few, many or a class for expanded clones.

j_call: TRBJ2-3
clone_size: once
v_call: TRBV2
cdr3_aa: CASSRWTSGQSTDTQYF

j_call: TRBJ2-7
clone_size: few
v_call: TRBV27
cdr3_aa: CASSHGLAGEQYF

j_call: TRBJ1-2
clone_size: .
v_call: TRBV19
cdr3_aa: CASSLTGSYGYTF

j_call: TRBJ1-4
clone_size: .
v_call: TRBV7-9
cdr3_aa: CASSFAKGVTNEKLFF

j_call: TRBJ2-6
clone_size: .
v_call: TRBV6-5
cdr3_aa: CASSKSGTGANVLTF

j_call: .
clone_size: .
v_call: TRBV5-1
cdr3_aa: CASSWGSGRGEQYF

j_call: TRBJ2-6
clone_size: .
v_call: TRBV4-1
cdr3_aa: CASSLLSVVLGANVLTF

j_call: TRBJ1-1
clone_size: .
v_call: TRBV19
cdr3_aa: CASRMRGSTEAFF

j_call: TRBJ1-2
clone_size: .
v_call: TRBV5-6
cdr3_aa: CASSPPANYGYTF

j_call: TRBJ1-2
clone_size: few
v_call: TRBV12-5
cdr3_aa: CASGLRQDLNGYTF

j_call: TRBJ2-3
clone_size: .
v_call: TRBV29-1
cdr3_aa: CSVGRLADIPPHTDTQYF

j_call: TRBJ1-2
clone_size: .
v_call: TRBV5-1
cdr3_aa: CASSTGQGRGYTF

j_call: TRBJ2-7
clone_size: .
v_call: TRBV10-3
cdr3_aa: CAMGQLAGGGTYEQYF

j_call: TRBJ1-4
clone_size: .
v_call: TRBV27
cdr3_aa: CASRMGTPNEKLFF

j_call: TRBJ1-2
clone_size: .
v_call: TRBV6-5
cdr3_aa: CASSLERAYNYGYTF

j_call: TRBJ2-7
clone_size: few
v_call: TRBV7-9
cdr3_aa: CASSAPLGTSGSYEQYF

j_call: TRBJ2-1
clone_size: once
v_call: TRBV4-1
cdr3_aa: CASSQGYETSGVGEQFF

j_call: TRBJ2-3
clone_size: few
v_call: TRBV29-1
cdr3_aa: CSVDGLAGGTDTQYF

j_call: TRBJ2-7
clone_size: .
v_call: TRBV7-2
cdr3_aa: CASTRLAGVYEQYF

j_call: TRBJ1-1
clone_size: .
v_call: TRBV18
cdr3_aa: CASSPSFGMNTEAFF

j_call: TRBJ2-1
clone_size: .
v_call: TRBV9
cdr3_aa: CASSAGTSGGDNEQFF

j_call: TRBJ2-7
clone_size: .
v_call: TRBV5-1
cdr3_aa: CASSLGGTSGRIKSYEQYF

j_call: TRBJ2-7
clone_size: few
v_call: TRBV7-9
cdr3_aa: CASSPGQTYEQYF

j_call: TRBJ2-1
clone_size: .
v_call: TRBV7-7
cdr3_aa: CASSRGFFAEQFF

j_call: TRBJ2-2
clone_size: .
v_call: TRBV9
cdr3_aa: CASSGGTGKTGELFF

j_call: TRBJ2-2
clone_size: .
v_call: TRBV10-3
cdr3_aa: CAISDSPRLGELFF

j_call: TRBJ1-2
clone_size: .
v_call: TRBV2
cdr3_aa: CAAKRDNYGYTF

j_call: TRBJ2-7
clone_size: .
v_call: TRBV30
cdr3_aa: CAWSPGTGGFHEQYF

j_call: TRBJ2-7
clone_size: .
v_call: TRBV7-9
cdr3_aa: CASSLQGYDEQYF

j_call: TRBJ2-3
clone_size: few
v_call: TRBV19
cdr3_aa: CASSSTGGGLQDTQYF

j_call: TRBJ2-5
clone_size: .
v_call: TRBV9
cdr3_aa: CASSVLGGTQYF

j_call: TRBJ2-1
clone_size: .
v_call: TRBV18
cdr3_aa: CASSPTAGSKNEQFF

j_call: TRBJ2-3
clone_size: .
v_call: TRBV5-5
cdr3_aa: CASSLFSQVTDTQYF

j_call: TRBJ1-3
clone_size: .
v_call: TRBV4-1
cdr3_aa: CASSQEPSSGNTIYF

j_call: TRBJ2-1
clone_size: .
v_call: TRBV27
cdr3_aa: CASSPGTGAFNEQFF

j_call: TRBJ2-2
clone_size: .
v_call: TRBV9
cdr3_aa: CASSVGGANTGELFF

j_call: TRBJ2-7
clone_size: .
v_call: TRBV6-6
cdr3_aa: CASRGGGEQYF

j_call: TRBJ2-2
clone_size: .
v_call: TRBV27
cdr3_aa: CASSLIRSGRAVSELFF

j_call: TRBJ1-6
clone_size: few
v_call: TRBV10-2
cdr3_aa: CASAQPINSPLHF

j_call: TRBJ2-7
clone_size: few
v_call: TRBV30
cdr3_aa: CAWRKGGVLSYEQYF

j_call: TRBJ2-7
clone_size: .
v_call: TRBV2
cdr3_aa: CASSLDRGTYEQYF

j_call: TRBJ2-7
clone_size: .
v_call: TRBV6-6
cdr3_aa: CASARDSSYEQYF

j_call: TRBJ1-2
clone_size: few
v_call: TRBV9
cdr3_aa: CASSVDRNYGYTF